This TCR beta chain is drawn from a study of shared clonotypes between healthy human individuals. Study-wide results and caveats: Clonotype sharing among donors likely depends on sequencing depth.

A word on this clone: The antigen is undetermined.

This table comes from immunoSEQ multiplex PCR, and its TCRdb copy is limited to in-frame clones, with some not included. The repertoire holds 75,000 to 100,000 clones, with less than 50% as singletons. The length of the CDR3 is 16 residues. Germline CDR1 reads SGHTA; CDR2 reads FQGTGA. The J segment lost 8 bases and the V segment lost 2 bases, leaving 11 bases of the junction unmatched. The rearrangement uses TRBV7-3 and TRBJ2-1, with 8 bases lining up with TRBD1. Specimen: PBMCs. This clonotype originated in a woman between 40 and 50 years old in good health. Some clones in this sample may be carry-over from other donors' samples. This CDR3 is CASSLATTGEVDEQFF. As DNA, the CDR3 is TGTGCCAGCAGCTTAGCGACGACAGGGGAGGTCGATGAGCAGTTCTTC.